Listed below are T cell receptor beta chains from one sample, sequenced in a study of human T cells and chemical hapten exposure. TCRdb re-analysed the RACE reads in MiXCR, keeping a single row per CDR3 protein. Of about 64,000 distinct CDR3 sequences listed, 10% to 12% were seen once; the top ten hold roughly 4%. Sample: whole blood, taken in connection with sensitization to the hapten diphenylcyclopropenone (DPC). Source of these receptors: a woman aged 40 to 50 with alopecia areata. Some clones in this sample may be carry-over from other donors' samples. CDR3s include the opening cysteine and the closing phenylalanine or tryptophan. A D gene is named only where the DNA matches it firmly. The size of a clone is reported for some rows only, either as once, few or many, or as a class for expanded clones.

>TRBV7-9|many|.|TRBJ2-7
TGTGCCAGCAGCTTATCAATGGGGGAGCAGTACTTC
CASSLSMGEQYF
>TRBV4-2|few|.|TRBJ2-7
TGTGCCAGCAGCCAAGGTTGGAGCGGGTCCTACGAGCAGTACTTC
CASSQGWSGSYEQYF
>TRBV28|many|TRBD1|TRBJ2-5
TGTGCCAGCAGCGAAGACGGGACAGGGAAAGAGACCCAGTACTTC
CASSEDGTGKETQYF
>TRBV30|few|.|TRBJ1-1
TGTGCCTGCTACACCCCCGGTATCACTGAAGCTTTCTTT
CACYTPGITEAFF
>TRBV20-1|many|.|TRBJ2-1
TGCAGTGCTAGAGAACGGTACCGGGGTGAGCAGTTCTTC
CSARERYRGEQFF
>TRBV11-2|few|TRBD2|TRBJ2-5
TGTGCCAGCAGCTCCGGACTAGCGGGAGTAGAGACCCAGTACTTC
CASSSGLAGVETQYF
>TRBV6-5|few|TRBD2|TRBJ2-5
TGTGCCAGCAGTCGACTAGCGGGAGGGCCGAGGGGGGAGACCCAGTACTTC
CASSRLAGGPRGETQYF
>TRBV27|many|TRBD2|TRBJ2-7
TGTGCCAGCAAGCCTAGCGGGAGAGGGGGTGCGAGAAGATACGAGCAGTACTTC
CASKPSGRGGARRYEQYF
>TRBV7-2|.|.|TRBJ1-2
TGTGCCAGCAAGACCATGGGGGGAGGCGGGTATGGCTACACCTTC
CASKTMGGGGYGYTF
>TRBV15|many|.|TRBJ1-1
TGTGCCACCAGCAGAGAAGGAGGGAAGAACACTGAAGCTTTCTTT
CATSREGGKNTEAFF
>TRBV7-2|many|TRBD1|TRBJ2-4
TGTGCCAGCAGCCCCGTGGGACAGGGTTCCAAAAACATTCAGTACTTC
CASSPVGQGSKNIQYF
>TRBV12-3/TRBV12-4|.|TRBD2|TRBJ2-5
TGTGCCAGCAGCTTTCAGACTAGCGGGGGAGAGACCCAGTACTTC
CASSFQTSGGETQYF
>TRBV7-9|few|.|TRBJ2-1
TGTGCCAGCAGCTTAGTGGGGAGCTCCTACAATGAGCAGTTCTTC
CASSLVGSSYNEQFF
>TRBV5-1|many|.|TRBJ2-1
TGCGCCAGCAGCAGGGACCTAGAAGAGCAGTTCTTC
CASSRDLEEQFF
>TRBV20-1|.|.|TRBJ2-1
TGCAGTGCCCGGTGGAGGGGAGAAGGCGGTGAGCAGTTCTTC
CSARWRGEGGEQFF
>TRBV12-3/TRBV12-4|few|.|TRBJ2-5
TGTGCCAGCAGCCCTAGGGGCGAGACCCAGTACTTC
CASSPRGETQYF
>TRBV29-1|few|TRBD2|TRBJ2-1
TGCAGCGTTCGCGGGGGGGATTACAATGAGCAGTTCTTC
CSVRGGDYNEQFF